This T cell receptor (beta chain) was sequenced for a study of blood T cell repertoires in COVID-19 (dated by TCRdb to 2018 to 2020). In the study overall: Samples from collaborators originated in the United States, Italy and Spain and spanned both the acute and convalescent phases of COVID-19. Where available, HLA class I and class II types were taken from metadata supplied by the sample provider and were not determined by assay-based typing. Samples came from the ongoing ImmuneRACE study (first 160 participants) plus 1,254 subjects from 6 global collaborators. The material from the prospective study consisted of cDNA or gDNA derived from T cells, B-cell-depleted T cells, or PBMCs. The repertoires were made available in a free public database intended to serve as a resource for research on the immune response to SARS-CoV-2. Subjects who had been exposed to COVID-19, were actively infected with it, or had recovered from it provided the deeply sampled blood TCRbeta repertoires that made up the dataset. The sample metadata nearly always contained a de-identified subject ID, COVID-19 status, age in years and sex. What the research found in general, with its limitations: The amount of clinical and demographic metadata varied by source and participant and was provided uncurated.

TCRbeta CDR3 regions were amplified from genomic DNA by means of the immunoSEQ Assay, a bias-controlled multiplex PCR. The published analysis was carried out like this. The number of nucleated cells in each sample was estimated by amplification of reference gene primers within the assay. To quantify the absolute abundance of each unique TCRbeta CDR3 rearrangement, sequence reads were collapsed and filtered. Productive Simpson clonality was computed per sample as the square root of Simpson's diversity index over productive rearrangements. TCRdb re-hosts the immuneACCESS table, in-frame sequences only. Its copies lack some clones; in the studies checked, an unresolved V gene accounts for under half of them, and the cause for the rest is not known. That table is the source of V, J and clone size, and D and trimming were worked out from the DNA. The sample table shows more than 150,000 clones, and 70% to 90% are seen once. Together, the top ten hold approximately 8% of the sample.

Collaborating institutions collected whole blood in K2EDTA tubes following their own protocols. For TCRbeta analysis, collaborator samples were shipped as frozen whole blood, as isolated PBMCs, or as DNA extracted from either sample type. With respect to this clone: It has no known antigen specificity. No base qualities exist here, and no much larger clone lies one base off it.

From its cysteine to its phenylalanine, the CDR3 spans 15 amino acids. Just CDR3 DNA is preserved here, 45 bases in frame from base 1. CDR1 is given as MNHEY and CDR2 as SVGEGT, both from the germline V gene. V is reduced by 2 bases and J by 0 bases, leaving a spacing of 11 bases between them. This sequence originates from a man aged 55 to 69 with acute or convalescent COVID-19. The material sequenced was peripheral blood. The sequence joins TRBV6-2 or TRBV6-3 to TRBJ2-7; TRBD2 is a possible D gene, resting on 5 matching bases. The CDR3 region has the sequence CASSYERILSYEQYF. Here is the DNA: TGTGCCAGCAGTTACGAGCGGATACTCTCCTACGAGCAGTACTTC.